This passage covers 32 T cell receptor beta chains from one sample sequenced in a study of blood T cell repertoires in COVID-19. Profiling relied on immunoSEQ multiplex PCR, and the TCRdb table lists in-frame clones only, not all of them. The sample holds around 160,000 clones, 85% to 90% seen once. The source material was peripheral blood. The receptors originated from a man aged 18 to 29 with COVID-19, enrolled during active disease.

J is TRBJ2-1 and V is TRBV27; 11 bases line up with TRBD2. The CDR3 sequence is 15 residues long. In germline, CDR1 is MNHEY, CDR2 SMNVEV (reference sequence). Trimming at V came to 6 bases and at J to 8 bases, leaving 9 bases not matched to a gene. The CDR3: CASSLIAGGPYEQFF. The CDR3 DNA follows: TGTGCCAGCAGCCTAATAGCGGGAGGGCCCTATGAGCAGTTCTTC.

The rearrangement joins TRBV7-2 to TRBJ1-2; D is ambiguous. CDR3 length: 13 residues. Germline V gene sequence: CDR1 SGHTA, CDR2 FQGNSA. The V end was cut by 2 bases, the J end by 8 bases, with 12 bases between. CDR3 DNA sequence: TGTGCCAGCAGCTTAATGGCCACGCAAGGCTACACCTTC. Encoded protein: CASSLMATQGYTF.

The gene calls are TRBV19 and TRBJ1-3; a weak D match, TRBD1 (6 bases). CDR1 and CDR2 (germline): LNHDA, SQIVND (reference sequence). Trimming took off 8 bases at V and 8 bases at J, with 10 bases between the two ends. The CDR3 length is 11 residues. CDR3 DNA sequence: TGTGCCAGTTACAGGGAGCACACCATATATTTT. It encodes CASYREHTIYF. The complete variable domain, with remaining parts taken from reference TRBV19 and TRBJ1-3, reads DGGITQSPKYLFRKEGQNVTLSCEQNLNHDAMYWYRQDPGQGLRLIYYSQIVNDFQKGDIAEGYSVSREKKESFPLTVTSAQKNPTAFYLCASYREHTIYFGEGSWLTVV.

The chain uses TRBV5-6 and TRBJ2-2, with TRBD2 identical over 8 bases. The CDR3 length is 13 residues. Germline CDR1 SGHDT, CDR2 YYEEEE. The J segment lost 7 bases and the V segment lost 3 bases, leaving 2 bases of the junction unmatched. The CDR3 nucleotides are TGTGCCAGCAGCTCAACTAGCGGCGGGGAGCTGTTTTTT. Protein sequence: CASSSTSGGELFF.

The V call is TRBV28, the J call TRBJ2-7; 8 bases match TRBD1. The V and J ends lost 5 bases and 2 bases, in that order; junction bases with no gene match: 8. The CDR3 runs to 15 residues. CDR1 and CDR2 from the germline V gene are MDHEN and SYDVKM. CDR3 region: CASSLGTGPPYEQYF. CDR3 nucleotides: TGTGCCAGCAGTCTAGGGACAGGTCCCCCCTACGAGCAGTACTTC.

This rearrangement joins TRBV27 to TRBJ2-7; tentative D call: TRBD2 (6 bases). The V end lost 4 bases, the J end lost 2 bases, and 18 bases lay between the germline ends. From germline, CDR1 is MNHEY and CDR2 SMNVEV (reference sequence). The CDR3 runs 16 residues. CDR3 coding DNA: TGTGCCAGCAGTTCACAAGGCGGGACGGTACCCTACGAGCAGTACTTC. Its protein is CASSSQGGTVPYEQYF.

The V and J genes are TRBV7-8 and TRBJ1-1, with D tentatively TRBD1 (6 bases). Germline CDR1 and CDR2: SGHVS and FQNEAQ. Trimming pared 1 base from V and 0 bases from J, leaving 9 bases between. There are 15 residues in the CDR3. CDR3 bases: TGTGCCAGCAGCTTAGAACCAGGGGTGAACACTGAAGCTTTCTTT. It yields the protein CASSLEPGVNTEAFF.

The chain links TRBV28 to TRBJ2-1; D is ambiguous. V dropped 4 bases and J dropped 0 bases, with 13 bases sitting between them. The CDR3 loop spans 16 amino acids. Per the germline V gene, CDR1 is MDHEN and CDR2 is SYDVKM. CDR3 protein: CASSSRYLSSYNEQFF. CDR3 coding DNA: TGTGCCAGCAGTTCCAGGTACCTGAGCTCCTACAATGAGCAGTTCTTC.

The rearrangement joins TRBV2 to TRBJ1-6; unclear D gene. The CDR3 totals 16 residues. Germline CDR1 reads SNHLY; CDR2 reads FYNNEI. Deletions cut 7 bases from V and 9 bases from J, with 22 bases between. CDR3 nucleotides: TGTGCCAGCAACATCCACCCTGCAGGCGAGGGTTCACCCCTCCACTTT. It codes for CASNIHPAGEGSPLHF.

The chain joins TRBV7-2 to TRBJ2-7, with a weak D call TRBD2 (6 bases). The CDR3 totals 15 residues. The V and J ends lost 5 bases and 7 bases respectively, with 21 bases between them. The germline gives CDR1 SGHTA, CDR2 FQGNSA. In DNA, the CDR3 is TGTGCCAGCAGCCAAACACGGGACTTCACTGGAGAGCAGTACTTC. Its protein product is CASSQTRDFTGEQYF.

The table lists this clone with a few counts. The chain carries TRBV19 and TRBJ2-7; 7 bases are shared with TRBD2. The CDR3 sequence is 14 residues long. Trimming removed 5 bases from V and 7 bases from J; junction bases left unmatched: 11. The germline gives CDR1 LNHDA, CDR2 SQIVND (reference sequence). CDR3 amino acids: CASSSWDYSGEQYF. The CDR3 nucleotides read TGTGCCAGTAGTTCATGGGACTACTCTGGGGAGCAGTACTTC.

The CDR3 is CASSLGDSKQYF. CDR3 DNA: TGTGCCAGCAGCTTAGGCGATAGTAAGCAGTACTTC. The chain uses TRBV7-2 and TRBJ2-7; no definite D call. Trimming shortened V by 1 base and J by 8 bases, and 9 bases separated the two germline ends. The germline V gene encodes CDR1 SGHTA and CDR2 FQGNSA. This CDR3 contains 12 residues. Supplemented by reference TRBV7-2 and TRBJ2-7, the full variable domain reads GAGVSQSPSNKVTEKGKDVELRCDPISGHTALYWYRQSLGQGLEFLIYFQGNSAPDKSGLPSDRFSAERTGGSVSTLTIQRTQQEDSAVYLCASSLGDSKQYFGPGTRLTVT.

The chain links TRBV5-4 to TRBJ2-1; 8 bases line up with TRBD2. V trimming: 4 bases; J trimming: 6 bases; junction bases outside the gene matches: 12. The CDR3 is 16 amino acids. The germline CDR1 and CDR2 sequences are SGHNT and YYREEE (reference sequence). The CDR3 here is CASSPRGGRNGNEQFF. The CDR3 region has the DNA TGTGCCAGCAGCCCTCGAGGCGGGAGGAACGGCAATGAGCAGTTCTTC.

This chain uses TRBV6-5 with TRBJ1-6; 7 bases are shared with TRBD1. The V gene end was trimmed by 5 bases and the J gene end by 5 bases; junction bases not matched to a gene: 3. Germline V lookup: CDR1 MNHEY, CDR2 SVGAGI. The CDR3 is 14 amino acids. This CDR3 reads CASSRTGDNSPLHF. Here the CDR3 DNA reads TGTGCCAGCAGTCGAACAGGGGATAATTCACCCCTCCACTTT.

Comment on this clone: At one end, the junction sequence differs from germline, possibly due to a read error. The chain couples TRBV7-9 to TRBJ2-1, with unresolved D. This CDR3 is 14 amino acids long. Per the germline V gene, CDR1 is SEHNR and CDR2 is FQNEAQ (reference sequence). The chain's CDR3 is CASSFASSYNEQFF. CDR3 DNA sequence: TGTGCCAGCAGCTTTGCGAGCTCCTATAATGAGCAGTTCTTC.

The J gene is TRBJ2-2, the V gene TRBV7-6; 13 positions agree with TRBD2. Germline V gene data show CDR1 as SGHVS and CDR2 as FNYEAQ. The CDR3 is made up of 16 amino acids. V was pared by 5 bases and J by 6 bases, with 6 bases of the junction left unmatched. CDR3 in amino acids: CASSAGLAGASGELFF. The CDR3 DNA reads TGTGCCAGCAGCGCTGGACTAGCGGGAGCTTCCGGGGAGCTGTTTTTT.

J is TRBJ1-3 and V is TRBV6-6; no reliable D call. Germline lookup yields CDR1 MNHNY and CDR2 SVGAGI (reference sequence). CDR3 size: 12 residues. V lost 8 bases and J 4 bases, leaving 9 bases between the germline ends. The DNA for the CDR3 is TGTGCCAGCCAAATTCCCGGAAACACCATATATTTT. Translated: CASQIPGNTIYF.

V gene TRBV27 combines with J gene TRBJ2-7; possible D gene TRBD2, 5 bases. With 5 bases removed from V and 2 bases from J, the gap between germline ends came to 13 bases. The length of the CDR3 is 14 residues. The germline gives CDR1 MNHEY, CDR2 SMNVEV (reference sequence). CDR3 in amino acids: CASSPGLSAYEQYF. CDR3 nucleotides: TGTGCCAGCAGTCCCGGACTGTCAGCCTACGAGCAGTACTTC.

The chain has TRBV10-3 and TRBJ1-2, with D perhaps matching TRBD1 (5 bases). V dropped 5 bases and J dropped 4 bases, with 11 bases sitting between them. There are 13 residues in the CDR3. The germline gives CDR1 ENHRY, CDR2 SYGVKD. The chain's CDR3 is CAISPQGRYGYTF. In DNA form, the CDR3 reads TGTGCCATCAGTCCGCAGGGTCGCTATGGCTACACCTTC.

V usage is TRBV25-1 and J usage is TRBJ2-7; 8 bases are shared with TRBD1. Germline V CDR1 and CDR2: MGHDK, SYGVNS. CDR3 length: 15 residues. The J segment lost 3 bases and the V segment lost 7 bases, leaving 11 bases of the junction unmatched. The CDR3 coding sequence is TGTGCCAGCACCCGAGGGACAGGATTGATCTACGAGCAGTACTTC. Amino acid sequence: CASTRGTGLIYEQYF.

The J gene is TRBJ1-5, the V gene TRBV28, with a possible D match to TRBD1 (5 bases). The CDR3 spans 14 residues. CDR1 and CDR2 (germline): MDHEN, SYDVKM. V lost 3 bases, J lost 7 bases, and 13 bases lay in between. Here the CDR3 reads CASSFSQGYQPQHF. Here the CDR3 DNA reads TGTGCCAGCAGTTTTTCTCAGGGATACCAGCCCCAGCATTTT.

This sequence joins TRBV7-9 and TRBJ2-7; TRBD2 is a possible D gene (5 bases). CDR1 is SEHNR and CDR2 is FQNEAQ in the germline V gene (reference sequence). This CDR3 has 13 amino acids. V dropped 11 bases and J dropped 0 bases, with 14 bases sitting between them. CDR3: CAGGGPSSYEQYF. The DNA for the CDR3 is TGTGCCGGAGGAGGTCCGAGCTCCTACGAGCAGTACTTC.

The chain has TRBV6-5 and TRBJ2-3; D not certain. CDR1 and CDR2 (germline): MNHEY, SVGAGI. V lost 6 bases and J lost 3, with 7 bases in between. This CDR3 region has 12 residues. CDR3 region: CASRTPTDTQYF. CDR3 DNA sequence: TGTGCCAGCAGAACACCAACAGATACGCAGTATTTT.

Here the CDR3 reads CASSPGQGSTGELFF. DNA of the CDR3: TGTGCCAGCAGCCCAGGACAGGGGAGCACCGGGGAGCTGTTTTTT. This rearrangement joins TRBV11-3 to TRBJ2-2; 9 positions agree with TRBD1. Trimming removed 5 bases from V and 4 bases from J; junction bases left unmatched: 5. The CDR3 loop spans 15 amino acids. Germline CDR1 SGHNT, CDR2 YENEEA.

V usage is TRBV25-1 and J usage is TRBJ2-7, with 14 nucleotides matching TRBD2. Looked up from germline, CDR1 is MGHDK and CDR2 is SYGVNS. This CDR3 spans 18 amino acids. J was trimmed by 6 bases and V by 4 bases; bases with no gene match: 14. The CDR3 region is CASSVREGTSGSLGEQYF. CDR3 coding DNA: TGTGCCAGCAGTGTCCGCGAGGGGACTAGCGGGAGCCTGGGCGAGCAGTACTTC.

The V call is TRBV5-8, the J call TRBJ1-6, with 7 bases fitting TRBD1. This CDR3 has 16 amino acids. V gave up 0 bases and J gave up 7 bases; unmatched junction bases: 7. CDR1 is SGHTS and CDR2 is YDEGEE in the germline V gene. Here the CDR3 reads CASSLAYGTENSPLHF. For the CDR3, the DNA is TGTGCCAGCAGCTTGGCGTACGGGACAGAGAATTCACCCCTCCACTTT.

The V gene is TRBV11-3, the J gene TRBJ2-1, with D perhaps TRBD2 (5 bases). The V end lost 5 bases, the J end lost 10 bases, and 12 bases lay between the germline ends. Germline values: CDR1 SGHNT, CDR2 YENEEA. The CDR3 contains 12 residues. The CDR3 DNA is TGTGCCAGCAGCCGGGGTCACCGGGAGCAGTTCTTC. It yields the protein CASSRGHREQFF.

The gene calls are TRBV28 and TRBJ2-3; maybe TRBD1 (6 bases). Germline loops: CDR1 MDHEN, CDR2 SYDVKM. V was shortened by 8 bases and J by 4 bases, with 13 bases between the two germline ends. This CDR3 contains 13 residues. The CDR3 bases are TGTGCCAGCTCTCCGACAGGCCCAGATACGCAGTATTTT. Protein product: CASSPTGPDTQYF.

As concerns this clone: Other nucleotide sequences in the sample specify the same CDR3. The chain has TRBV3-1 (or the pseudogene TRBV3-2) and TRBJ2-4; 15 bases match TRBD2. Germline V gives CDR1 LGHDT, CDR2 YNNKEL (reference sequence). The J segment lost 1 base and the V segment lost 4 bases, leaving 8 bases of the junction unmatched. The CDR3 is made up of 19 amino acids. The CDR3 DNA is TGTGCCAGCAGCCCCGGACTAGCGGGAGGGCTTGGGGCCAAAAACATTCAGTACTTC. Translating gives CASSPGLAGGLGAKNIQYF.

The rearrangement uses TRBV6-6 and TRBJ2-3, with D possibly TRBD2 on 6 matching bases. V shed 2 bases and J shed 6 bases, with 18 bases lying between them. The CDR3 totals 16 residues. Germline V gives CDR1 MNHNY, CDR2 SVGAGI (reference sequence). The chain's CDR3 is CASSYTASPSGDTQYF. CDR3 sequence (DNA): TGTGCCAGCAGTTACACGGCTAGCCCAAGCGGGGATACGCAGTATTTT.

The chain uses TRBV4-3 and TRBJ1-2; D remains unclear. The V end was cut by 6 bases, the J end by 0 bases, with 14 bases between. Germline CDR1 reads LGHNA; CDR2 reads YSLEER. The CDR3 contains 15 residues. CDR3 in DNA: TGCGCCAGCAGGCAAACAGCTTCCTCTAACTATGGCTACACCTTC. It translates to CASRQTASSNYGYTF.

This chain uses TRBV30 with TRBJ1-6, with 7 bases lining up with TRBD1. V dropped 4 bases and J dropped 9; count of bases not matched to a gene: 9. CDR1 and CDR2 (germline): GTSNPN, SVGIG (reference sequence). This CDR3 is built from 14 residues. The CDR3 loop reads CAWTKGASGSPLHF. The CDR3, as DNA: TGTGCCTGGACTAAGGGGGCATCGGGTTCACCCCTCCACTTT.